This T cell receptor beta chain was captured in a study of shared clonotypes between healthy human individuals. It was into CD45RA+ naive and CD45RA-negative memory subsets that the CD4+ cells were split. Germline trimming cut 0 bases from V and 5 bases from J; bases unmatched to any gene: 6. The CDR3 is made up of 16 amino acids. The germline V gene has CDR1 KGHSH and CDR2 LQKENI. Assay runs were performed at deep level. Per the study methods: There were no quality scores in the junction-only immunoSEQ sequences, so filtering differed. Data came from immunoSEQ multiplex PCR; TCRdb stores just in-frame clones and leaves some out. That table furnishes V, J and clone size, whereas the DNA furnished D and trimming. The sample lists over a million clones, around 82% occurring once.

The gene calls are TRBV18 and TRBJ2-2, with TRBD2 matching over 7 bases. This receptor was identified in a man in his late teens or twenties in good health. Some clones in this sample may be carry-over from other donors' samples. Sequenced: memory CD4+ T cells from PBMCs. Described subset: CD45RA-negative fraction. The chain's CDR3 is CASSPPTSWGTGELFF. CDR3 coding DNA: TGTGCCAGCTCACCACCGACTAGCTGGGGGACCGGGGAGCTGTTTTTT.